This is a list of T cell receptor beta chains from one sample in a study of blood T cell repertoires in COVID-19. The protocol was immunoSEQ multiplex PCR, while the TCRdb copy is restricted to in-frame clones and leaves out a portion. The sample records under 300,000 clones, 82% being singletons. The sequenced material came from peripheral blood. These TCRs come from a woman older than 75 with active or convalescent COVID-19. CDR3s include the opening cysteine and the closing phenylalanine or tryptophan. Fields, in order: D gene, V gene, J gene, clone size, CDR3 DNA, CDR3 protein. A D gene is named only where the DNA matches it firmly. The size of a clone is reported for some rows only, either as once, few or many, or as a class for expanded clones.

d_call: TRBD1
v_call: TRBV5-1
j_call: TRBJ2-1
clone_size: .
cdr3_nt: TGCGCCAGCAGTAAACAGGGGGCTGGAAATGAGCAGTTCTTC
cdr3_aa: CASSKQGAGNEQFF

d_call: TRBD1
v_call: TRBV5-1
j_call: TRBJ1-2
clone_size: once
cdr3_nt: TGCGCCAGCAGCTCAACAGGGGATAACTATGGCTACACCTTC
cdr3_aa: CASSSTGDNYGYTF

d_call: .
v_call: TRBV30
j_call: TRBJ2-1
clone_size: .
cdr3_nt: TGTGCCTGCAGCCGGGGGTACAATGAGCAGTTCTTC
cdr3_aa: CACSRGYNEQFF

d_call: .
v_call: TRBV7-9
j_call: TRBJ1-2
clone_size: .
cdr3_nt: TGTGCCAGCAGCCGTGCCCACATTAACTATGGCTACACCTTC
cdr3_aa: CASSRAHINYGYTF

d_call: TRBD2
v_call: TRBV11-2
j_call: TRBJ2-5
clone_size: .
cdr3_nt: TGTGCCAGCAGCTCCGGACTAGCGGGAGGGGAGACCCAGTACTTC
cdr3_aa: CASSSGLAGGETQYF

d_call: .
v_call: TRBV7-8
j_call: TRBJ1-2
clone_size: .
cdr3_nt: TGTGCCAGCAGCTTGAGGGAGACCGACTATGGCTACACCTTC
cdr3_aa: CASSLRETDYGYTF

d_call: .
v_call: TRBV7-9
j_call: TRBJ1-4
clone_size: .
cdr3_nt: TGTGCCAGCAGCTTAGGGTCAGGTCCTAATGAAAAACTGTTTTTT
cdr3_aa: CASSLGSGPNEKLFF

d_call: .
v_call: TRBV4-1
j_call: TRBJ2-2
clone_size: .
cdr3_nt: TGCGCCAGCAGCCAAGATCTCGTGGGGAGGACCGGGGAGCTGTTTTTT
cdr3_aa: CASSQDLVGRTGELFF

d_call: TRBD2
v_call: TRBV3-1/TRBV3-2
j_call: TRBJ2-1
clone_size: .
cdr3_nt: TGTGCCAGCAGTCTAGCGGGGGGGCGGTACAATGAGCAGTTCTTC
cdr3_aa: CASSLAGGRYNEQFF

d_call: TRBD1
v_call: TRBV19
j_call: TRBJ1-1
clone_size: .
cdr3_nt: TGTGCCAGTAGTAAAGGGGGCACGATAGCTTTCTTT
cdr3_aa: CASSKGGTIAFF

d_call: .
v_call: TRBV5-6
j_call: TRBJ2-7
clone_size: .
cdr3_nt: TGTGCCAGCAGCTTGGATTCAGACAGGCAGCGTTCCCACTCCTACGAGCAGTACTTC
cdr3_aa: CASSLDSDRQRSHSYEQYF

d_call: .
v_call: TRBV19
j_call: TRBJ2-1
clone_size: .
cdr3_nt: TGTGCCAGTGAACGTATACCCCGGGACTACAATGAGCAGTTCTTC
cdr3_aa: CASERIPRDYNEQFF

d_call: TRBD2
v_call: TRBV19
j_call: TRBJ2-3
clone_size: .
cdr3_nt: TGTGCCAGTAGTTTGGCAGGGAGGGCAGATACGCAGTATTTT
cdr3_aa: CASSLAGRADTQYF

d_call: TRBD1
v_call: TRBV6-6
j_call: TRBJ2-7
clone_size: once
cdr3_nt: TGTGCCAGCAGTTTGGGACAGGGTGTCCACGAGCAGTACTTC
cdr3_aa: CASSLGQGVHEQYF

d_call: .
v_call: TRBV3-1/TRBV3-2
j_call: TRBJ1-1
clone_size: .
cdr3_nt: TGTGCCAGCAGCCAACCCATGAACACTGAAGCTTTCTTT
cdr3_aa: CASSQPMNTEAFF

d_call: TRBD1
v_call: TRBV29-1
j_call: TRBJ1-2
clone_size: .
cdr3_nt: TGCAGCGTTGAAACCGGGACAGGGTTGGTCCCCCTTAATGGCTACACCTTC
cdr3_aa: CSVETGTGLVPLNGYTF

d_call: TRBD1
v_call: TRBV18
j_call: TRBJ1-6
clone_size: .
cdr3_nt: TGTGCCAGCTCCCCAGGACAGGCGTTGAGTTCACCCCTCCACTTT
cdr3_aa: CASSPGQALSSPLHF

d_call: .
v_call: TRBV7-9
j_call: TRBJ1-5
clone_size: .
cdr3_nt: TGTGCCAGCAGCTTAGCGCAGGAGGGTCAGCCCCAGCATTTT
cdr3_aa: CASSLAQEGQPQHF

d_call: TRBD1
v_call: TRBV27
j_call: TRBJ2-5
clone_size: once
cdr3_nt: TGTGCCAGCAGTTTCGGACGACAGGGGAGAGAGACCCAGTACTTC
cdr3_aa: CASSFGRQGRETQYF

d_call: TRBD2
v_call: TRBV6-5
j_call: TRBJ2-1
clone_size: .
cdr3_nt: TGTGCCAGCAGTTACTCGGGCAGCGGGGGTTACAATGAGCAGTTCTTC
cdr3_aa: CASSYSGSGGYNEQFF